Listed below are T cell receptor beta chains from one sample, sequenced in a study of molecular identifiers for immune sequencing clone quantification. TCRdb fed the PCR reads into MiXCR, producing one record per CDR3 protein. The sample lists tens of thousands of distinct CDR3 sequences; around 20% were seen once. The sequenced sample was naive CD8+ T cells from blood, with Jurkat cell RNA spiked in. These receptors were obtained from a human donor in good health. Some libraries in this study had Jurkat cell RNA spiked in. The CDR3 runs from the conserved cysteine through the conserved F or W. D genes are given only for firm matches. Clone size is not always given. Where it is, it says once, few, many or a class for expanded clones.

TRBV6-5	TRBJ2-5	-	many	CASSYSTGYQETQYF	TGTGCCAGCAGTTACTCAACAGGGTACCAAGAGACCCAGTACTTC
TRBV14	TRBJ2-3	-	many	CASSQVPRARYTDTQYF	TGTGCCAGCAGCCAAGTCCCCAGGGCGAGGTACACAGATACGCAGTATTTT
TRBV11-2	TRBJ2-1	-	-	CATTGLPFESYNEQFF	TGTGCCACCACGGGACTCCCTTTTGAATCCTACAATGAGCAGTTCTTC
TRBV5-5	TRBJ2-7	-	few	CASSLGDGDYEQYF	TGTGCCAGCAGCTTGGGGGACGGAGACTACGAGCAGTACTTC
TRBV28	TRBJ2-1	-	-	CASRGAPYNEQFF	TGTGCCAGCCGGGGGGCTCCCTACAATGAGCAGTTCTTC
TRBV3-1	TRBJ1-2	-	many	CASSQVAGYPNYGYTF	TGTGCCAGCAGCCAAGTTGCGGGCTACCCTAACTATGGCTACACCTTC
TRBV29-1	TRBJ1-1	-	many	CSVELGNTEAFF	TGCAGCGTCGAACTGGGAAACACTGAAGCTTTCTTT
TRBV4-1	TRBJ2-2	-	-	CASSQAIGGELFF	TGCGCCAGCAGCCAAGCAATCGGGGGGGAGCTGTTTTTT
TRBV19	TRBJ2-2	-	-	CASSTGISGELFF	TGTGCCAGTTCCACTGGAATCTCCGGGGAGCTGTTTTTT
TRBV28	TRBJ2-7	-	many	CASSLGLGEQYF	TGTGCCAGTAGTTTAGGCCTGGGCGAGCAGTACTTC
TRBV4-1	TRBJ2-5	-	many	CASSQEPLSSQETQYF	TGCGCCAGCAGCCAAGAACCCCTTTCTAGTCAAGAGACCCAGTACTTC
TRBV12-3/TRBV12-4	TRBJ2-3	TRBD2	few	CASSLMAGVTDTQYF	TGTGCCAGCAGTTTAATGGCGGGAGTGACAGATACGCAGTATTTT
TRBV20-1	TRBJ1-1	TRBD1	-	CSAPEGAMTEAFF	TGCAGTGCCCCGGAGGGGGCAATGACTGAAGCTTTCTTT
TRBV27	TRBJ2-5	-	few	CASGANPQTQYF	TGTGCCAGCGGCGCGAATCCGCAGACCCAGTACTTC
TRBV12-3/TRBV12-4	TRBJ2-3	-	many	CASSSGVTSTDTQYF	TGTGCCAGCAGTTCAGGGGTTACTAGCACAGATACGCAGTATTTT
TRBV9	TRBJ2-5	-	many	CASSPRGLYQETQYF	TGTGCCAGCAGCCCCCGGGGTTTGTACCAAGAGACCCAGTACTTC
TRBV19	TRBJ2-3	TRBD2	-	CASSPSGHTDTQYF	TGTGCCAGTAGTCCTAGCGGCCACACAGATACGCAGTATTTT
TRBV6-6	TRBJ1-3	-	few	CASSTFSSGNTIYF	TGTGCCAGCAGTACCTTTAGCTCTGGAAACACCATATATTTT
TRBV6-2/TRBV6-3	TRBJ1-2	-	few	CASSYSRTENNYGYTF	TGTGCCAGCAGTTACTCCCGGACAGAAAATAACTATGGCTACACCTTC
TRBV7-9	TRBJ1-1	-	many	CASSQIGAVEAFF	TGTGCCAGCAGCCAAATAGGGGCAGTTGAAGCTTTCTTT
TRBV11-2	TRBJ2-3	-	many	CASSGGERVSTDTQYF	TGTGCCAGCAGCGGGGGAGAACGGGTCAGCACAGATACGCAGTATTTT
TRBV20-1	TRBJ1-4	-	many	CSALEEKLFF	TGCAGTGCTTTGGAGGAAAAACTGTTTTTT
TRBV28	TRBJ2-1	TRBD2	many	CASSLSRDRGHGLAGGPSYNEQFF	TGTGCCAGCAGTTTAAGCCGGGACAGGGGGCACGGACTAGCGGGAGGGCCTAGCTACAATGAGCAGTTCTTC
TRBV7-9	TRBJ2-3	-	many	CASSKDRETDTQYF	TGTGCCAGCAGCAAGGACAGAGAAACAGATACGCAGTATTTT
TRBV10-1	TRBJ2-3	-	many	CASSDRPADTQYF	TGCGCCAGCAGTGACCGACCTGCAGATACGCAGTATTTT
TRBV19	TRBJ2-2	-	few	CASSQPLWVKANTGELFF	TGTGCCAGTAGTCAACCCTTATGGGTAAAAGCGAACACCGGGGAGCTGTTTTTT
TRBV30	TRBJ2-3	TRBD1	few	CAWTKTGGPDTQYF	TGTGCCTGGACCAAAACAGGGGGCCCAGATACGCAGTATTTT
TRBV29-1	TRBJ2-6	-	many	CSVEERTESSGANVLTF	TGCAGCGTTGAAGAACGGACAGAGAGCTCTGGGGCCAACGTCCTGACTTTC
TRBV5-6	TRBJ2-7	TRBD1	many	CASSLGGGEYEQYF	TGTGCCAGCAGCTTGGGAGGGGGCGAGTACGAGCAGTACTTC
TRBV4-1	TRBJ2-1	TRBD2	many	CASSQDSGGYNEQFF	TGCGCCAGCAGCCAAGATAGCGGGGGTTACAATGAGCAGTTCTTC
TRBV10-3	TRBJ1-1	-	many	CAISEQQTGRAFF	TGTGCCATCAGTGAGCAACAAACAGGGAGGGCTTTCTTT
TRBV19	TRBJ1-2	-	many	CASSLGGLTAF	TGTGCCAGTAGTCTTGGGGGACTGACCGCCTTC
TRBV12-3/TRBV12-4	TRBJ2-3	-	once	CASGTWTGTSTGTQYF	TGTGCCAGCGGTACTTGGACAGGGACTAGCACAGGTACGCAGTATTTT
TRBV14	TRBJ2-7	-	many	CASSQEGGWNEQYF	TGTGCCAGCAGCCAAGAAGGAGGGTGGAACGAGCAGTACTTC
TRBV7-9	TRBJ2-7	-	-	CASSLEAGPFLRSSYEQYF	TGTGCCAGCAGCTTAGAAGCGGGCCCGTTTTTGAGGAGCTCCTACGAGCAGTACTTC
TRBV9	TRBJ2-2	-	-	CASSVEWSGELFF	TGTGCCAGCAGCGTAGAATGGTCCGGGGAGCTGTTTTTT
TRBV6-2/TRBV6-3	TRBJ1-2	TRBD1	-	CASSRQGTNQNYGYTF	TGTGCCAGCAGCCGACAGGGGACAAACCAGAACTATGGCTACACCTTC
TRBV12-3/TRBV12-4	TRBJ2-7	-	-	CASRTAETSYEQYF	TGTGCCAGCAGAACAGCCGAAACTTCCTACGAGCAGTACTTC
TRBV12-3/TRBV12-4	TRBJ1-5	-	few	CASSLWVGNQPQHF	TGTGCCAGCAGCCTCTGGGTGGGCAATCAGCCCCAGCATTTT
TRBV7-2	TRBJ2-7	TRBD2	-	CAGSPRTSGTSYEQYF	TGTGCCGGCAGCCCAAGAACTAGCGGGACATCCTACGAGCAGTACTTC
TRBV19	TRBJ1-1	-	-	CASSQGSLNTEASF	TGTGCCAGTAGTCAGGGTTCGTTGAACACTGAAGCTTCCTTT
TRBV4-3	TRBJ2-6	-	many	CAGRPDSSGANVLTF	TGCGCCGGCAGACCGGACAGCTCTGGGGCCAACGTCCTGACTTTC
TRBV6-5	TRBJ2-3	-	-	CANSHLSSGITDTQYF	TGTGCCAACAGTCATTTGAGTAGCGGAATCACAGATACGCAGTATTTT
TRBV9	TRBJ2-7	-	-	CASSPGVYGQYF	TGTGCCAGCAGCCCAGGTGTTTACGGGCAGTACTTC
TRBV4-3	TRBJ2-3	TRBD1	few	CASSQDRGGYSTDTQYF	TGCGCCAGCAGCCAGGATCGAGGGGGCTACAGCACAGATACGCAGTATTTT
TRBV29-1	TRBJ1-4	-	few	CSVDGGGRFF	TGCAGCGTTGATGGAGGGGGGAGGTTTTTT
TRBV15	TRBJ1-2	-	-	CATSRDRAGDGYGYTF	TGTGCCACCAGCAGAGACCGCGCGGGGGACGGCTATGGCTACACCTTC
TRBV14	TRBJ2-7	TRBD1	many	CASSQTGYEQYF	TGTGCCAGCAGCCAGACAGGGTACGAGCAGTACTTC